Listed below are T cell receptor beta chains from one sample, sequenced in a study of T cells expressing NK-cell markers. TCRdb processed the 5' RACE reads again and assigns one entry to each CDR3 protein, with no DNA. The sample data list about 110,000 distinct CDR3 sequences. The sample was blood T cells: a sorted CD56 or NKG2C T cell subset, CD4+ or CD8+ T cells, or bulk PBMC T cells (not recorded which). These receptors were taken from a woman aged 18 to 75 in good health. Each CDR3 is given with its conserved first and last residue. Fields, in order: J gene, V gene, CDR3 protein.

j_gene: TRBJ2-1; v_gene: TRBV19; CDR3aa: CASSILSVGEQFF
j_gene: TRBJ1-1; v_gene: TRBV5-6; CDR3aa: CASSFGGSEAFF
j_gene: TRBJ2-3; v_gene: TRBV7-9; CDR3aa: CASSLHGTSGFTDTQYF
j_gene: TRBJ2-1; v_gene: TRBV29-1; CDR3aa: CSVELTSGRSDEQFF
j_gene: TRBJ2-1; v_gene: TRBV15; CDR3aa: CATGGHPSSYNEQFF
j_gene: TRBJ2-7; v_gene: TRBV6-5; CDR3aa: CASSYSTQGHEQYF
j_gene: TRBJ1-4; v_gene: TRBV5-1; CDR3aa: CASSEGISGGEKLFF
j_gene: TRBJ2-3; v_gene: TRBV7-9; CDR3aa: CASSLESGWAQDTQYF
j_gene: TRBJ2-3; v_gene: TRBV12-3/TRBV12-4; CDR3aa: CASSLPSDRVDTQYF
j_gene: TRBJ2-7; v_gene: TRBV19; CDR3aa: CASSEGPYEQYF
j_gene: TRBJ2-3; v_gene: TRBV6-1; CDR3aa: CASNVGGSTDTQYF
j_gene: TRBJ2-3; v_gene: TRBV7-9; CDR3aa: CASSSPVGGDTQYF
j_gene: TRBJ2-7; v_gene: TRBV20-1; CDR3aa: CSATIFGSSSYEQYF
j_gene: TRBJ2-3; v_gene: TRBV7-9; CDR3aa: CASILGQGTQYF
j_gene: TRBJ2-3; v_gene: TRBV9; CDR3aa: CASSVYTGNTDTQYF
j_gene: TRBJ1-5; v_gene: TRBV5-5; CDR3aa: CASSLGEGSNQPQHF
j_gene: TRBJ2-3; v_gene: TRBV4-3; CDR3aa: CASSQDGISGTSTDTQYF
j_gene: TRBJ2-1; v_gene: TRBV12-3/TRBV12-4; CDR3aa: CASTPLAKTYNEQFF
j_gene: TRBJ1-6; v_gene: TRBV11-2; CDR3aa: CASSLAPAASTDSPLHF
j_gene: TRBJ2-1; v_gene: TRBV20-1; CDR3aa: CSASGLAEERFYNEQFF
j_gene: TRBJ2-3; v_gene: TRBV12-3/TRBV12-4; CDR3aa: CASRSTDTQYF
j_gene: TRBJ2-1; v_gene: TRBV7-8; CDR3aa: CASSSWGSLTGLYNEQFF
j_gene: TRBJ2-3; v_gene: TRBV4-1; CDR3aa: CASSQVATSGPPDTQYF
j_gene: TRBJ2-2; v_gene: TRBV20-1; CDR3aa: CSASSGTGELFF
j_gene: TRBJ2-3; v_gene: TRBV6-6; CDR3aa: CASSLATDTQYF
j_gene: TRBJ1-1; v_gene: TRBV5-1; CDR3aa: CASSLDGAGGAFF
j_gene: TRBJ2-2; v_gene: TRBV7-8; CDR3aa: CASSLTNGELFF
j_gene: TRBJ2-2; v_gene: TRBV7-9; CDR3aa: CASSLGYETGELFF
j_gene: TRBJ2-1; v_gene: TRBV19; CDR3aa: CASSGEHPYNEQFF
j_gene: TRBJ1-1; v_gene: TRBV4-1; CDR3aa: CASSQDPGGSFTEAFF
j_gene: TRBJ2-1; v_gene: TRBV4-1; CDR3aa: CASSQGSSADNEQFF
j_gene: TRBJ2-2; v_gene: TRBV27; CDR3aa: CASSFFKVPRVNGELFF
j_gene: TRBJ1-4; v_gene: TRBV7-9; CDR3aa: CASSPRDGEKLFF
j_gene: TRBJ1-1; v_gene: TRBV2; CDR3aa: CASVDSNVAFF
j_gene: TRBJ2-1; v_gene: TRBV5-8; CDR3aa: CAIERGSGYNEQFF
j_gene: TRBJ2-3; v_gene: TRBV7-9; CDR3aa: CASSSRGTTPSTDTQYF
j_gene: TRBJ2-2; v_gene: TRBV30; CDR3aa: CAWSVKANSGELFF
j_gene: TRBJ2-1; v_gene: TRBV12-3/TRBV12-4; CDR3aa: CASSRTGPSDEQFF
j_gene: TRBJ2-3; v_gene: TRBV6-6; CDR3aa: CASSGQGTDTQYF
j_gene: TRBJ2-2; v_gene: TRBV29-1; CDR3aa: CSVAPQTLTGELFF
j_gene: TRBJ2-4; v_gene: TRBV7-6; CDR3aa: CASSSDGGPGNIQYF
j_gene: TRBJ2-4; v_gene: TRBV5-5; CDR3aa: CASIGQAKNIQYF
j_gene: TRBJ2-7; v_gene: TRBV5-6; CDR3aa: CASSRSSGEQYF
j_gene: TRBJ2-5; v_gene: TRBV9; CDR3aa: CASSPLNRGETQYF
j_gene: TRBJ2-2; v_gene: TRBV11-1; CDR3aa: CASSSRTGYTGELFF
j_gene: TRBJ1-5; v_gene: TRBV20-1; CDR3aa: CSASDATGRFDNQPQHF
j_gene: TRBJ2-7; v_gene: TRBV9; CDR3aa: CASSGPPGQAGSYEQYF
j_gene: TRBJ2-1; v_gene: TRBV11-1; CDR3aa: CASSSGQGAYNEQFF
j_gene: TRBJ2-1; v_gene: TRBV4-3; CDR3aa: CASSQGGSGGNEQFF
j_gene: TRBJ1-1; v_gene: TRBV10-2; CDR3aa: CASNTDTFEAFF
j_gene: TRBJ2-1; v_gene: TRBV7-9; CDR3aa: CASSLYSYSYNEQFF
j_gene: TRBJ2-7; v_gene: TRBV6-1; CDR3aa: CASTWGWSAEQYF
j_gene: TRBJ2-5; v_gene: TRBV27; CDR3aa: CASSSIWGLETQYF
j_gene: TRBJ2-1; v_gene: TRBV6-1; CDR3aa: CASSRSMDAAYNEQFF
j_gene: TRBJ1-1; v_gene: TRBV3-1; CDR3aa: CASSQGAQNTEAFF
j_gene: TRBJ1-4; v_gene: TRBV7-2; CDR3aa: CASSLGPMPSPNEKLFF
j_gene: TRBJ2-1; v_gene: TRBV11-3; CDR3aa: CASSTRLAGVYNEQFF
j_gene: TRBJ2-3; v_gene: TRBV29-1; CDR3aa: CSVDGGEADTQYF
j_gene: TRBJ2-3; v_gene: TRBV3-1; CDR3aa: CASSHLTDTQYF
j_gene: TRBJ2-1; v_gene: TRBV12-3/TRBV12-4; CDR3aa: CASSPSETGNLNEQFF